This TCR beta chain was obtained from a study of neurological immune-mediated disorders. One entry per CDR3 protein, called by TCRdb with MiXCR from the 5' RACE reads. The data show tens of thousands of distinct CDR3 sequences, with about 9.5% seen just once and about 1.7% held by the top ten. For the unsorted libraries, 2 million PBMCs stored at -80 C served as input. Study-wide points: The level of TCR clonal expansion was highest in patients with HTLV-1-associated myelopathy and lowest in multiple sclerosis, where it fell below the level seen in healthy controls.

This clonotype was seen many times. Its antigen remains unknown. Germline CDR1 is SGHTA and CDR2 is FQGNSA. Germline trimming cut 5 bases from V and 7 bases from J; bases unmatched to any gene: 8. CDR3 length equals 15 residues. Sequencing was done on a sample of PBMCs. The chain recombines TRBV7-2 with TRBJ2-3, with TRBD1 matching over 11 bases. The source of this sequence is a man over 45 in good health. The CDR3, as DNA: TGTGCCAGCAGCCAGAGAGGACAGGGGGCGCATACGCAGTATTTT. This codes for CASSQRGQGAHTQYF.